This record covers a single TCR beta chain. Assay: immunoSEQ multiplex PCR; the TCRdb copy retains only in-frame clones and omits some. The table records approximately 79,000 clones, around nine tenths of them present only once. The sample belongs to a study of OX40 agonist ivuxolimab in advanced cancers. This sequence originates from an adult with an advanced solid tumor such as melanoma, head and neck, liver or kidney cancer. This material consisted of CD4+ or CD8+ T cells sorted from blood, taken in a trial of the OX40 agonist ivuxolimab.

CDR3 bases: TGTGCCACCTTACCAGGGGGCCGGTACAATGAGCAGTTCTTC. It is translated as CATLPGGRYNEQFF. V gene TRBV2 combines with J gene TRBJ2-1; the match to TRBD1 covers 8 bases. The CDR3 is made up of 14 amino acids. V was pared by 10 bases and J by 4 bases, with 9 bases of the junction left unmatched. Germline values: CDR1 SNHLY, CDR2 FYNNEI.